What follows describes a single T cell receptor (beta chain). The antigen is not known. This entry is derived from a study of blood T cells in healthy people across ages. Study details: When template switching was applied, about one barcoded beta molecule was captured per two T cells.

A second PCR, run for about 6 to 11 cycles, used a sample-barcoded 5' primer plus a J-beta primer mix. Every molecule of cDNA carried a tag from a template-switch adaptor with 12 random nucleotides. Using its own MiXCR run on the 5' RACE reads, TCRdb lists one record per CDR3 protein. The sample has roughly 1.5 million distinct CDR3 sequences, approximately 43% seen once. Whole-study results and caveats: More naive CD4+ cells and higher diversity were found in long-lived than in aged donors. Across the age range, TCR beta diversity per million T cells fell in a roughly linear way.

This clonotype originated in a woman younger than 35 in good health. Sequenced input: blood.

CDR3 coding DNA: TGCAGCGTTGAAGAGGGGTCAGGGGGCTACACCTTC. It encodes CSVEEGSGGYTF. The chain uses TRBV29-1 and TRBJ1-2; tentatively, D is TRBD1 (5 bases). The CDR3 has 12 residues. Trimming took 0 bases from V and 8 from J, leaving 10 bases between them. The V gene's germline CDR1 is SQVTM and CDR2 ANQGSEA.